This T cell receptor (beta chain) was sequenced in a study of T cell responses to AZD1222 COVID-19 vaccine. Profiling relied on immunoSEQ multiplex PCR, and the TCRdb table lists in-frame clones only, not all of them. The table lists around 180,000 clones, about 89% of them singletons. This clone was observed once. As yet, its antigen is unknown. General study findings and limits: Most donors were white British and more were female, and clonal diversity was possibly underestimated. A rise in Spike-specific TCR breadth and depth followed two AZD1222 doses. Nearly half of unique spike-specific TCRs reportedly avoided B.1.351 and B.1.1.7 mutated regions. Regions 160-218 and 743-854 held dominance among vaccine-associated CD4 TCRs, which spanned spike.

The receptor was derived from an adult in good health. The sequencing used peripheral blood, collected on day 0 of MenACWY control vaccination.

The CDR3 coding sequence is TGTGCCAGCACCGCTTGGTCAGCTAATGAAAAACTGTTTTTT. Protein sequence: CASTAWSANEKLFF. The chain recombines TRBV7-9 with TRBJ1-4, with D uncertain. V lost 7 bases, J lost 3 bases, and 12 bases lay in between. The CDR3 extends over 14 amino acids. Germline loops: CDR1 SEHNR, CDR2 FQNEAQ (reference sequence).